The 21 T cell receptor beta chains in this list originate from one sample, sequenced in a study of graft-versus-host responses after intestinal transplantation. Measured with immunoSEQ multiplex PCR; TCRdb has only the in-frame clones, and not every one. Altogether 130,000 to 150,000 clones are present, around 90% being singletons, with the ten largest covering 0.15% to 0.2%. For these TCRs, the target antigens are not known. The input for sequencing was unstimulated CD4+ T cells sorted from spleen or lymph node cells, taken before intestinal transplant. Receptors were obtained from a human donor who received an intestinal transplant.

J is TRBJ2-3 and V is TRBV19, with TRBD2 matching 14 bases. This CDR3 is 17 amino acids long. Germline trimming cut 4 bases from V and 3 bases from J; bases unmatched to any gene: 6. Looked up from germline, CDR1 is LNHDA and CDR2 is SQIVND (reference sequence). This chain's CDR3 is CASSKGLAGVGTDTQYF. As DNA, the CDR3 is TGTGCCAGTAGTAAGGGACTAGCGGGAGTCGGGACAGATACGCAGTATTTT.

CDR3 sequence reads: CASSQVLRSSYEQYF. CDR3 nucleotide sequence: TGCGCCAGCAGCCAGGTACTTAGAAGCTCCTACGAGCAGTACTTC. This rearrangement joins TRBV4-3 to TRBJ2-7; no clear D gene. The CDR3 runs 15 residues. The germline V gene has CDR1 LGHNA and CDR2 YSLEER. The V gene lost 3 bases and the J gene lost 0 bases, with 12 bases spanning the gap.

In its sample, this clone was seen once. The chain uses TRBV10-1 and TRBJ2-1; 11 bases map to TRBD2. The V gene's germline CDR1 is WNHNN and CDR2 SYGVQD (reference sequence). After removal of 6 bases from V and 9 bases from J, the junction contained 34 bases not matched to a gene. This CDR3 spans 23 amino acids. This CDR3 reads CASRSSGTDHGDSGRGLRGEQFF. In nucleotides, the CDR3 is TGCGCCAGCAGATCTTCCGGGACAGATCATGGTGATAGCGGGAGGGGGCTTAGAGGTGAGCAGTTCTTC.

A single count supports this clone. CDR3 nucleotides: TGCGCCAGCAGCTTGGTGACAGGAACTAATGAAAAACTGTTTTTT. Protein: CASSLVTGTNEKLFF. The J gene is TRBJ1-4, the V gene TRBV5-1; D is perhaps TRBD1 (6 bases). CDR3 length: 15 amino acids. V lost 0 bases to trimming and J lost 1 base, with 7 bases between them. The germline V gene encodes CDR1 SGHRS and CDR2 YFSETQ.

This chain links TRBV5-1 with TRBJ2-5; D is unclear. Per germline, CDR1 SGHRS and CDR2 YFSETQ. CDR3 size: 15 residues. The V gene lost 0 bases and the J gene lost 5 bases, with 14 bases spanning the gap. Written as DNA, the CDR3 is TGCGCCAGCAGCTTGGGTCGGGCGAACGGGGAGACCCAGTACTTC. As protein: CASSLGRANGETQYF.

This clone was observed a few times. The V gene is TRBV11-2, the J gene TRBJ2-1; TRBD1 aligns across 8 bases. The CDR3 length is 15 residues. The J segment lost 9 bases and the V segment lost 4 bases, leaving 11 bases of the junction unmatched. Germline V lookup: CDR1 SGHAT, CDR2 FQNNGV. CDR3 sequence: CASSSPDRAGFEQFF. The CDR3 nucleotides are TGTGCCAGCAGCTCCCCGGACAGGGCGGGATTTGAGCAGTTCTTC.

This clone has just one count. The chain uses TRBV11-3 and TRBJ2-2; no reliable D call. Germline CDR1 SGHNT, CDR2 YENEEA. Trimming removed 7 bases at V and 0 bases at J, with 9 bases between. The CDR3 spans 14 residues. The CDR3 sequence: CASKEWPNTGELFF. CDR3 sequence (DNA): TGTGCCAGCAAAGAGTGGCCGAACACCGGGGAGCTGTTTTTT. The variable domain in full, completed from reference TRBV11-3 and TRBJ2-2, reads EAGVVQSPRYKIIEKKQPVAFWCNPISGHNTLYWYLQNLGQGPELLIRYENEEAVDDSQLPKDRFSAERLKGVDSTLKIQPAELGDSAVYLCASKEWPNTGELFFGEGSRLTVL.

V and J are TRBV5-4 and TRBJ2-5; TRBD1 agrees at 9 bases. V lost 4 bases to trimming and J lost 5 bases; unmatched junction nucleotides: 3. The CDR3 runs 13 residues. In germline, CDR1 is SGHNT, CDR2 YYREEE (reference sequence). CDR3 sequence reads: CASSRTGEETQYF. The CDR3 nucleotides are TGTGCCAGCAGCAGGACAGGGGAGGAGACCCAGTACTTC.

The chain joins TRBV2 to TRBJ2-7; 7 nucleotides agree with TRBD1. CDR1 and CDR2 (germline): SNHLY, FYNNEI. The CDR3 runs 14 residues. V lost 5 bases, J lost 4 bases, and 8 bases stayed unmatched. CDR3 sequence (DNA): TGTGCCAGCAGTTTGGGCAGGGGGAATTACGAGCAGTACTTC. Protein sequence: CASSLGRGNYEQYF.

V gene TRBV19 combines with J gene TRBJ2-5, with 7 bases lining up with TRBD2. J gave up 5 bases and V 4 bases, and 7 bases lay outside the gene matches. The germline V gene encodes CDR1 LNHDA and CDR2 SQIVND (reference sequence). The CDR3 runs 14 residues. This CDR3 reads CASSTRRLAETQYF. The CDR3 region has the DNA TGTGCCAGTAGTACCCGCCGACTAGCTGAGACCCAGTACTTC.

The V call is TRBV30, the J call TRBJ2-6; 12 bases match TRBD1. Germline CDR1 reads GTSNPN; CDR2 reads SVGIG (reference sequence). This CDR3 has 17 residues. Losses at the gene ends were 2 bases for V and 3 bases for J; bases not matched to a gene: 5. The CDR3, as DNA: TGTGCCTGGAGTAGGGGGACAGGGGGCTTTGGGGCCAACGTCCTGACTTTC. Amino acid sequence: CAWSRGTGGFGANVLTF.

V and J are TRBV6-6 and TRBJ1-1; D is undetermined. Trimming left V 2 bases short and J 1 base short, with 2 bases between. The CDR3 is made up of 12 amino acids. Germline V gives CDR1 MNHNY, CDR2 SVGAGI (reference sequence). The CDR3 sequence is CASSYRNTEAFF. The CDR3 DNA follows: TGTGCCAGCAGTTACCGGAACACTGAAGCTTTCTTT.

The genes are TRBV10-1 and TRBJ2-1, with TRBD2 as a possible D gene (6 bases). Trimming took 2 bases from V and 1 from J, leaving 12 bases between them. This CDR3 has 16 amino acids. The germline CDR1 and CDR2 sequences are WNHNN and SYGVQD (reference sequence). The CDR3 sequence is CASSEELGGSYNEQFF. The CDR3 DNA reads TGCGCCAGCAGTGAGGAGCTGGGGGGTTCCTACAATGAGCAGTTCTTC.

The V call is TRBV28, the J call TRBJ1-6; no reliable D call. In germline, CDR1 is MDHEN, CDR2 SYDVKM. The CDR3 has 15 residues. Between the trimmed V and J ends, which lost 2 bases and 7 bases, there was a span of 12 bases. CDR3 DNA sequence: TGTGCCAGCAGTTTAGGTCGACAAGGGAATTCACCCCTCCACTTT. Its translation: CASSLGRQGNSPLHF.

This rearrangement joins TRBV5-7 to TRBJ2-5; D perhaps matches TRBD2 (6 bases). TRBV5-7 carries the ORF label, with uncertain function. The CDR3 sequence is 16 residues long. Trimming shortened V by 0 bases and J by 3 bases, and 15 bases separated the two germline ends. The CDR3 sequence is CASSLALGTGKETQYF. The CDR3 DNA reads TGTGCCAGCAGCTTGGCCTTAGGGACTGGCAAAGAGACCCAGTACTTC.

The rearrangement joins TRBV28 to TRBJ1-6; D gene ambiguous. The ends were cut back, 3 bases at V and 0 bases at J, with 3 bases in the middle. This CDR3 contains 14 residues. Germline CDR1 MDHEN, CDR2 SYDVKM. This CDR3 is CASSLVSYNSPLHF. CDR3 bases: TGTGCCAGCAGTTTGGTCTCCTATAATTCACCCCTCCACTTT. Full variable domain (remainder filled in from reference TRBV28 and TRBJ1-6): DVKVTQSSRYLVKRTGEKVFLECVQDMDHENMFWYRQDPGLGLRLIYFSYDVKMKEKGDIPEGYSVSREKKERFSLILESASTNQTSMYLCASSLVSYNSPLHFGNGTRLTVT.

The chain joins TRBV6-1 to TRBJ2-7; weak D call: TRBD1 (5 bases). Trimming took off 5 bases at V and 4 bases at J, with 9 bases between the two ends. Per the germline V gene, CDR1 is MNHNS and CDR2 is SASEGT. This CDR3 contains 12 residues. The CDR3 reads CASSYDRYEQYF. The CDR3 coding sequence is TGTGCCAGCAGTTATGACAGATACGAGCAGTACTTC.

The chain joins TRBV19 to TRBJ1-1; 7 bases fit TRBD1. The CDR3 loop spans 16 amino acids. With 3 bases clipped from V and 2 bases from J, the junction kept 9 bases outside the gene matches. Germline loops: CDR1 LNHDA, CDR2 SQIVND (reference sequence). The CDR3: CASSIGQEGDNTEAFF. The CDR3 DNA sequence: TGTGCCAGTAGTATCGGACAGGAGGGTGACAACACTGAAGCTTTCTTT.

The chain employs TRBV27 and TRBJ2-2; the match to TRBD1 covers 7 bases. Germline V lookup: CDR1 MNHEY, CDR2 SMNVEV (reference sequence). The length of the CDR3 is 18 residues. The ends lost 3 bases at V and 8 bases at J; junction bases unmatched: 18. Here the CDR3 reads CASSFTLMAGGNLGELFF. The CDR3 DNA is TGTGCCAGCAGTTTCACTTTAATGGCAGGGGGAAATTTGGGGGAGCTGTTTTTT.

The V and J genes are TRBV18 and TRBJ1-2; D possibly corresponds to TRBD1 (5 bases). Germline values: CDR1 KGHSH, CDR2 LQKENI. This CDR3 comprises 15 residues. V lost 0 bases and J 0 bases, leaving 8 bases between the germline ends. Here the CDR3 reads CASSPPQGANYGYTF. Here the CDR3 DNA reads TGTGCCAGCTCACCACCTCAAGGGGCTAACTATGGCTACACCTTC.

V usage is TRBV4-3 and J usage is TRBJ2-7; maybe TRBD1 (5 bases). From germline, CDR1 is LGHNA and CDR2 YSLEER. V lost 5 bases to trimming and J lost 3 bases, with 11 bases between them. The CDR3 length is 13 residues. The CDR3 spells CASSRTPIYEQYF. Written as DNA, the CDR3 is TGCGCCAGCAGCAGGACACCCATCTACGAGCAGTACTTC.